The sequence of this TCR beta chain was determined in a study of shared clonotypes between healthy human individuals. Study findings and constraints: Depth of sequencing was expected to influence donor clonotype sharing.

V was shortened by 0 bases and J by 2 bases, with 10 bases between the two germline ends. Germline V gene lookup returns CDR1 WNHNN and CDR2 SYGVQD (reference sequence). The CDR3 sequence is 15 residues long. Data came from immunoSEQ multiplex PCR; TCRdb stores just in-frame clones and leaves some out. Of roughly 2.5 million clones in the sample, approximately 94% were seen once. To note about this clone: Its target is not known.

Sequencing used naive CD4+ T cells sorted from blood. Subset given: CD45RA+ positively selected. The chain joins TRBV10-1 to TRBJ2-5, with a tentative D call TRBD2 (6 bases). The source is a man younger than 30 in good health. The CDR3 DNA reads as TGCGCCAGCAGTGAGTCCGCGCGGGGACAAGAGACCCAGTACTTC. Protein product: CASSESARGQETQYF.